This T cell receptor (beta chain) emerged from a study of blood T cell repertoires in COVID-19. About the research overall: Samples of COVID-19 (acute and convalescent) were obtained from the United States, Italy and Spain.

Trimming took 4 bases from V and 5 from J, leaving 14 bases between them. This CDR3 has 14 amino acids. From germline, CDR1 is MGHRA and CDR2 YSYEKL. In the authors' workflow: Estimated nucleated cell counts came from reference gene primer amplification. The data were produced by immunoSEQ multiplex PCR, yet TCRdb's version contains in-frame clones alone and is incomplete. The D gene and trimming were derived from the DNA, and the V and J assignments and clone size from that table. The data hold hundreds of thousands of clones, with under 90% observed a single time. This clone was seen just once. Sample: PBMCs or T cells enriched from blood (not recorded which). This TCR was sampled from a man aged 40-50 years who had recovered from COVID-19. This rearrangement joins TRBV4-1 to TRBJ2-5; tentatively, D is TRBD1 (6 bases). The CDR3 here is CASSLSGGRETQYF. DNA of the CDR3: TGCGCCAGCAGCCTGAGTGGGGGCAGGGAGACCCAGTACTTC.